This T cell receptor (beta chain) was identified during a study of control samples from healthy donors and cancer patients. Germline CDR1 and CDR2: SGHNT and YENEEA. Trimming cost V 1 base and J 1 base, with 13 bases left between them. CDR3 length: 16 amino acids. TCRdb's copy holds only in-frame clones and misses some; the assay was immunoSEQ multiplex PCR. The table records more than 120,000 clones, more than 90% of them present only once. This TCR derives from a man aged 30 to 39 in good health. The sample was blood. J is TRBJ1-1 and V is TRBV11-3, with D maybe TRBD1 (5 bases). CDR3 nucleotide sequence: TGTGCCAGCAGCTTAGGCGGAATGACAGAGAACACTGAAGCTTTCTTT. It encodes CASSLGGMTENTEAFF.